The sequence of this TCR beta chain was determined in a study of T cell clones after liver transplantation. Only in-frame clones appear in the TCRdb table, and some are missing; sequencing was by immunoSEQ multiplex PCR. In the table there are about 22,000 clones, approximately 71% of which are singletons. V dropped 4 bases and J dropped 4; count of bases not matched to a gene: 3. The CDR3 extends over 14 amino acids. Germline lookup yields CDR1 SGHDT and CDR2 YYEEEE. V is TRBV5-6 and J is TRBJ1-1; 11 bases are shared with TRBD1. The sample in question was CD4+ T cells from blood, obtained before liver transplant. This receptor was obtained from a human donor who received a liver transplant. In DNA, the CDR3 is TGTGCCAGCAGCCGGGACAGGGGGAGCACTGAAGCTTTCTTT. Translating it yields CASSRDRGSTEAFF. Variable domain in full (rest from reference TRBV5-6 and TRBJ1-1): DAGVTQSPTHLIKTRGQQVTLRCSPKSGHDTVSWYQQALGQGPQFIFQYYEEEERQRGNFPDRFSGHQFPNYSSELNVNALLLGDSALYLCASSRDRGSTEAFFGQGTRLTVV.